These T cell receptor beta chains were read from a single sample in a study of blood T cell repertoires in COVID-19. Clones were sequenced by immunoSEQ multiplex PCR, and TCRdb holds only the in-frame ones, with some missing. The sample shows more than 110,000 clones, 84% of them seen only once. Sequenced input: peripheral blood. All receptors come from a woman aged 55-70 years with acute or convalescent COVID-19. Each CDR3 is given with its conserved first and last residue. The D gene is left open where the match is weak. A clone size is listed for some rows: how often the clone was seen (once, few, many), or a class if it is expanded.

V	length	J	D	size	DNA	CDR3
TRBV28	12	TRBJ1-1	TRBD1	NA	TGTGCCAGCAGTTTGACAGGGGTAACGGCTTTCTTT	CASSLTGVTAFF
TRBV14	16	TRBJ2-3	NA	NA	TGTGCCAGCAGCCAGAATTCGGGTTTGGGCACAGATACGCAGTATTTT	CASSQNSGLGTDTQYF
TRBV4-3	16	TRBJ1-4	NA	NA	TGCGCCAGCAGCCAAGAATTACAGGCTCTGATAGCTCAACTGTTTTTT	CASSQELQALIAQLFF
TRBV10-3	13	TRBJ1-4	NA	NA	TGTGCCATCAAGGGGCAGGATAATGAAAAACTGTTTTTT	CAIKGQDNEKLFF
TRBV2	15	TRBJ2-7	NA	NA	TGTGCCAGCAGTGTTTCGTCGGGGGATTCATACGAGCAGTACTTC	CASSVSSGDSYEQYF
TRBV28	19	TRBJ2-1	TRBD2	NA	TGTGCCAGCAGTTTAGGGAAGTACACCGGGACTAGCGCCTACAATGAGCAGTTCTTC	CASSLGKYTGTSAYNEQFF
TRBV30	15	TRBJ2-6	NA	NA	TGTGCCTGGAGTGTACGAGGGTCAGGGGCCAACGTCCTGACTTTC	CAWSVRGSGANVLTF
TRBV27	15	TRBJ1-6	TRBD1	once	TGTGCCAGCCTTTTGACAGGGTCCAGGAATTCACCCCTCCACTTT	CASLLTGSRNSPLHF
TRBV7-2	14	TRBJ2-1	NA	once	TGTGCCAGCAGCTTCGGAGGGTCCTACAATGAGCAGTTCTTC	CASSFGGSYNEQFF
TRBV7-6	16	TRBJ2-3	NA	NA	TGTGCCAGCAGCTTAGCGCGAGAAGAGATCACAGATACGCAGTATTTT	CASSLAREEITDTQYF
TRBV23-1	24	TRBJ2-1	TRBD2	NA	TGCGCCAGCAGTCAATCGAGTGGGACAGGGGCCGGACTAGCGGGAGTTGGATATTACAATGAGCAGTTCTTC	CASSQSSGTGAGLAGVGYYNEQFF
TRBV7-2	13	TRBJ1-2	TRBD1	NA	TGTGCCAGCAGCCCGGGACAGGGTTATGGCTACACCTTC	CASSPGQGYGYTF
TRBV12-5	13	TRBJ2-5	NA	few	TGTGCTAGTGGTACGGGATCCGTAGAGACCCAGTACTTC	CASGTGSVETQYF
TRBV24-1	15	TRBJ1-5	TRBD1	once	TGTGCCACCAGTGCCCAAGGACAGGGGGATTGGCCCCAGCATTTT	CATSAQGQGDWPQHF
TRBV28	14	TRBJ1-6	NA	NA	TGTGCCAGCAGCCGGGGGACTCGAAATTCACCCCTCCACTTT	CASSRGTRNSPLHF
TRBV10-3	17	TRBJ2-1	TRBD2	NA	TGTGCCATCAGTGAGTCGTCACGGCGGGAGTTATACAATGAGCAGTTCTTC	CAISESSRRELYNEQFF
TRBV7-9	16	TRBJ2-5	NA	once	TGTGCCAGCAGCTTACCGTGGACGGGGGGCCGGGAGACCCAGTACTTC	CASSLPWTGGRETQYF
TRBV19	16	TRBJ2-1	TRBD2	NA	TGTGCCAGTAGTATAAGAGGACTAGCGGGCGGCAATGAGCAGTTCTTC	CASSIRGLAGGNEQFF
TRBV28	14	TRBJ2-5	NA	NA	TGTGCCAGCAGTTCGTTGGGGGAGGAGGAGACCCAGTACTTC	CASSSLGEEETQYF
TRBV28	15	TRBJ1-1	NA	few	TGTGCCAGCAGTTTACAGGGTACTCGGTCCACTGAAGCTTTCTTT	CASSLQGTRSTEAFF
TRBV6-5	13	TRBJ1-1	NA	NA	TGTGCCAGCACTCCCCGGGGGGGCACTGAAGCTTTCTTT	CASTPRGGTEAFF
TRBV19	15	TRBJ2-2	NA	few	TGTGCCAGCCGAACTGGACTCCAGATCACCGGGGAGCTGTTTTTT	CASRTGLQITGELFF
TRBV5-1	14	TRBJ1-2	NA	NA	TGCGCCAGCAGCTTGGAAATCGGGGGCTATGGCTACACCTTC	CASSLEIGGYGYTF
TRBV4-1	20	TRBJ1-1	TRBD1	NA	TGCGCCAGCAGCAGGACAGGGGGCGGAGGGGCCCGTCGTCAATTTACTGAAGCTTTCTTT	CASSRTGGGGARRQFTEAFF
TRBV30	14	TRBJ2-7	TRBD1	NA	TGTGCCTGGAGTCTGACAGGGGGCATAAGGGAGCAGTACTTC	CAWSLTGGIREQYF
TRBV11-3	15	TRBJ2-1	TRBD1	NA	TGTGCCAGCAGCCAGGACAGGGGGCTTTACAATGAGCAGTTCTTC	CASSQDRGLYNEQFF
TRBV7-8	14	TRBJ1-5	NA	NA	TGTGCCAGCAGCTACGGTGCTAGCAATCAGCCCCAGCATTTT	CASSYGASNQPQHF
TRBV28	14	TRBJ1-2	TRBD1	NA	TGTGCCAGCAGGACAGGGCAGATACCCTATGGCTACACCTTC	CASRTGQIPYGYTF
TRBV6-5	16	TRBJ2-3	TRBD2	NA	TGTGCCAGCAGTTACCAAGCGGGAGGATATTCAGATACGCAGTATTTT	CASSYQAGGYSDTQYF
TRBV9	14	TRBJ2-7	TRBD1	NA	TGTGCCAGCAGCAGGGGGCTAGCTCCGGGCGAGCAGTACTTC	CASSRGLAPGEQYF
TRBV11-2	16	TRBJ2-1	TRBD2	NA	TGTGCCAGCAGCAGGAAAGGACTAGCGGGAGTACGGGAGCAGTTCTTC	CASSRKGLAGVREQFF
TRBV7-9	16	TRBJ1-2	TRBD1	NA	TGTGCCAGCAGCTTGGACGGACCGGGCAGGGGGCTCGGCTACACCTTC	CASSLDGPGRGLGYTF
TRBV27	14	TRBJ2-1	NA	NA	TGTGCCAGCAGTTTTGTTTTTCCCCCCGATGAGCAGTTCTTC	CASSFVFPPDEQFF
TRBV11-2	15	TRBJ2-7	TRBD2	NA	TGTGCCAGCAGCCTCGGACTAGCGGGACTCGGCGAGCAGTACTTC	CASSLGLAGLGEQYF
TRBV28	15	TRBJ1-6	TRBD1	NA	TGTGCCTCTTACAGGGGGCACTCCTATAATTCACCCCTCCACTTT	CASYRGHSYNSPLHF
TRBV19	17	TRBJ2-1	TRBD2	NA	TGTGCCAGTAGTATCGTTTCGGCGGGAGCAGCCTACAATGAGCAGTTCTTC	CASSIVSAGAAYNEQFF
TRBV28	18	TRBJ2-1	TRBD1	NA	TGTGCCAGCAGTTTACCCACAGGGGCGTTTAACTCCTACAATGAGCAGTTCTTC	CASSLPTGAFNSYNEQFF
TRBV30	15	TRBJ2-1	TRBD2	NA	TGTGCCTGGAGTGGGGGACTAGCGGGATACAATGAGCAGTTCTTC	CAWSGGLAGYNEQFF
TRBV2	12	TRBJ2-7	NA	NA	TGTGCCGACCGAGGGTCAAGCGGCGAGCAGTACTTC	CADRGSSGEQYF
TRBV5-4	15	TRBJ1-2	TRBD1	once	TGTGCCAGCAGCGTAAACAGGGGGGCTAACTATGGCTACACCTTC	CASSVNRGANYGYTF
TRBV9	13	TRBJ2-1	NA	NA	TGTGCCAGCAGCGTAGCCCAGGGCAATGAGCAGTTCTTC	CASSVAQGNEQFF
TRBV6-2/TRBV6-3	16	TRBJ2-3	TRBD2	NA	TGTGCCAGCAGTCAAGCGGGAGGGCCTAAGACAGATACGCAGTATTTT	CASSQAGGPKTDTQYF
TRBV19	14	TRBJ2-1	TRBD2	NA	TGTGCCAGTAGGCCCCGAGCGGGAGGCAATGAGCAGTTCTTC	CASRPRAGGNEQFF
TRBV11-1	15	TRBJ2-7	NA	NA	TGTGCCAGCAGCCCTGACGCTTTGGGACAATACGAGCAGTACTTC	CASSPDALGQYEQYF
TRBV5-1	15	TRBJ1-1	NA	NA	TGCGCCAGCAGCTTGCAGGGACTCTCGAACACTGAAGCTTTCTTT	CASSLQGLSNTEAFF
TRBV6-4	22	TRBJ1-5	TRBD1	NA	TGTGCCAGCAGTGACTCGCCTGAAAAGGGACAGGATTTCATTTTTAGCAATCAGCCCCAGCATTTT	CASSDSPEKGQDFIFSNQPQHF
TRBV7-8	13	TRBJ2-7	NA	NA	TGTGCCAGCAGCTTAGCCCTCTACAGGGAAGCCTACTTC	CASSLALYREAYF
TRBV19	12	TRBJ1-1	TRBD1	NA	TGTGCCAGTAGCATCCGGGACAGTGAAGCTTTCTTT	CASSIRDSEAFF
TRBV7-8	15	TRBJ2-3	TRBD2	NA	TGTGCCAGCAGCTTAGGCGGGAGGACGACAGATACGCAGTATTTT	CASSLGGRTTDTQYF
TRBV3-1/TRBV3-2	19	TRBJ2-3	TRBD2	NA	TGTGCCAGCAGCCGGGGGACGGGACTAGCGGCTTTTGGCACAGATACGCAGTATTTT	CASSRGTGLAAFGTDTQYF
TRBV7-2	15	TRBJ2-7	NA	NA	TGTGCCAGCAGCACTGACTATCCCCTTACCTACGAGCAGTACTTC	CASSTDYPLTYEQYF
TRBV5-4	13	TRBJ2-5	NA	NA	TGTGCCAGCAGCTTGGCCGGCGGCGAGACCCAGTACTTC	CASSLAGGETQYF
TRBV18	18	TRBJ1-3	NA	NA	TGTGCCAGCTCACCACCCGGAGTCCGAACTGAAACTGGAAACACCATATATTTT	CASSPPGVRTETGNTIYF
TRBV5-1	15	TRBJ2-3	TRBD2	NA	TGCGCCAGCAGCCGGACTAGCGGAGGCACAGATACGCAGTATTTT	CASSRTSGGTDTQYF
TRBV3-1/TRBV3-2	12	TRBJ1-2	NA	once	TGTGCCAGCAGCCAGGGCGATTATGGCTACACCTTC	CASSQGDYGYTF
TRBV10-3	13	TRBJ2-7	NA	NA	TGTGCCACCCAGACGGAGAGCTCCTACGAGCAGTACTTC	CATQTESSYEQYF
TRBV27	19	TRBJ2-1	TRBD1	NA	TGTGCCAGCAGTCCCCATCTCGAGAGATCAGGGGGCAGGCGGAATGAGCAGTTCTTC	CASSPHLERSGGRRNEQFF
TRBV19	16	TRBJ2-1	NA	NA	TGTGCCAGTAGGGGCCCTACGTCTATTACCTACAATGAGCAGTTCTTC	CASRGPTSITYNEQFF